The clone carrying this T cell receptor beta chain appeared many times. V lost 1 base and J lost 1; bases outside the gene matches: 18. Germline loops: CDR1 SGHDN, CDR2 FVKESK. There are 21 residues in the CDR3. This sample's time point: patch test 1, 2 weeks after DPC sensitization. As to treatment: therapeutic diphenylcyclopropenone sensitization with weekly scalp DPC. People who gave samples had alopecia, were 18 to 70 years old, and were suitable for DPC. This record comes from a study of human T cells and chemical hapten exposure. TCRdb re-called the RACE reads with MiXCR, one entry per CDR3 protein. Here the sample spans just under 350,000 distinct CDR3 sequences, approximately 6.3% being singletons.

This chain links TRBV14 with TRBJ2-3, with 9 bases matching TRBD2. This clonotype originated in a woman under 30 with alopecia areata. Some clones in this sample may be carry-over from other donors' samples. Here the sequenced sample was whole blood, taken in connection with sensitization to the hapten diphenylcyclopropenone (DPC). The CDR3 nucleotides are TGTGCCAGCAGCCAAGTTCGTGTTTTCGGCGCGGGGGGGCCTGGCACAGATACGCAGTATTTT. This codes for CASSQVRVFGAGGPGTDTQYF. The full variable domain, completed using reference TRBV14 and TRBJ2-3, is EAGVTQFPSHSVIEKGQTVTLRCDPISGHDNLYWYRRVMGKEIKFLLHFVKESKQDESGMPNNRFLAERTGGTYSTLKVQPAELEDSGVYFCASSQVRVFGAGGPGTDTQYFGPGTRLTVL.